The 23 T cell receptor beta chains given below trace back to one sample, sequenced in a study of T cell changes during pregnancy in multiple sclerosis. Using immunoSEQ multiplex PCR, the repertoire was profiled, and TCRdb retains in-frame clones only, with some absent. The repertoire holds 30,000 to 40,000 clones, around 90% seen once, with approximately 8% in the top ten. Sequencing used CD8+ T cells from peripheral blood mononuclear cells, obtained before pregnancy. The receptors were sampled from a female donor with multiple sclerosis, enrolled in a pregnancy study.

The V gene is TRBV7-9, the J gene TRBJ2-7, with no clear D. The V end lost 0 bases, the J end lost 3 bases, and 6 bases lay between the germline ends. Germline V gene lookup returns CDR1 SEHNR and CDR2 FQNEAQ (reference sequence). The CDR3 consists of 13 residues. CDR3 bases: TGTGCCAGCAGCTTAGCGAACAGCTACGAGCAGTACTTC. This gives the protein CASSLANSYEQYF. Full variable domain (outside the CDR3, taken from reference TRBV7-9 and TRBJ2-7): DTGVSQNPRHKITKRGQNVTFRCDPISEHNRLYWYRQTLGQGPEFLTYFQNEAQLEKSRLLSDRFSAERPKGSFSTLEIQRTEQGDSAMYLCASSLANSYEQYFGPGTRLTVT.

The J gene is TRBJ2-7, the V gene TRBV27, with 10 bases identical to TRBD1. V lost 0 bases to trimming and J lost 3 bases; unmatched junction nucleotides: 5. This CDR3 is built from 16 residues. Germline CDR1 reads MNHEY; CDR2 reads SMNVEV (reference sequence). CDR3 nucleotide sequence: TGTGCCAGCAGTTTATCGCCGGGGACAGGGGACTACGAGCAGTACTTC. Protein product: CASSLSPGTGDYEQYF.

This chain uses TRBV11-2 with TRBJ2-1, with 7 bases fitting TRBD2. The CDR3 extends over 18 amino acids. The germline V gene encodes CDR1 SGHAT and CDR2 FQNNGV. J lost 6 bases, V lost 0 bases, and 14 bases had no gene match. This CDR3 reads CASSLEQSEREGINEQFF. The CDR3 coding sequence is TGTGCCAGCAGCTTAGAACAAAGCGAGCGGGAAGGCATCAATGAGCAGTTCTTC.

The chain uses TRBV5-4 and TRBJ1-1; TRBD1 might be the D (5 bases). Trimming pared 4 bases from V and 3 bases from J, leaving 13 bases between. The CDR3 runs 14 residues. The germline CDR1 and CDR2 sequences are SGHNT and YYREEE (reference sequence). CDR3 residues: CASSPEAGYTEAFF. The CDR3 nucleotides are TGTGCCAGCAGCCCCGAGGCAGGGTACACTGAAGCTTTCTTT.

The V gene is TRBV7-9, the J gene TRBJ1-1, with TRBD1 matching over 8 bases. The CDR3 runs to 14 residues. Germline CDR1 is SEHNR and CDR2 is FQNEAQ (reference sequence). Trimming at V came to 1 base and at J to 5 bases, leaving 3 bases not matched to a gene. In nucleotides, the CDR3 is TGTGCCAGCAGCTTAGACAGGGGGAATACTGAAGCTTTCTTT. Translated: CASSLDRGNTEAFF.

This CDR3 is CASNSPGANTEAFF. CDR3 nucleotide sequence: TGTGCCAGTAATTCCCCAGGGGCAAACACTGAAGCTTTCTTT. V is TRBV19 and J is TRBJ1-1; perhaps TRBD1 as D (6 bases). The germline CDR1 and CDR2 sequences are LNHDA and SQIVND (reference sequence). The CDR3 is made up of 14 amino acids. Trimming removed 7 bases at V and 2 bases at J, with 14 bases between.

This clone has just a few counts. CDR3 in amino acids: CAGNWGVGQPQHF. CDR3 coding DNA: TGTGCCGGGAATTGGGGGGTAGGTCAGCCCCAGCATTTT. V gene TRBV6-6 combines with J gene TRBJ1-5, with D possibly TRBD1 on 5 matching bases. The CDR3 sequence is 13 residues long. V was shortened by 11 bases and J by 6 bases, with 17 bases between the two germline ends. CDR1 MNHNY and CDR2 SVGAGI come from the germline V gene (reference sequence).

This chain joins TRBV27 and TRBJ1-1; a possible D gene is TRBD1 (6 bases). V was cut by 2 bases and J by 3 bases, with 19 bases left in between. This CDR3 has 17 amino acids. CDR1 and CDR2 (germline): MNHEY, SMNVEV (reference sequence). In nucleotides, the CDR3 is TGTGCCAGCAGTTTAACCCTAGGGACACTGGGGGACACTGAAGCTTTCTTT. It encodes CASSLTLGTLGDTEAFF.

The V call is TRBV30, the J call TRBJ1-3, with TRBD1 matching 8 bases. Germline V gene sequence: CDR1 GTSNPN, CDR2 SVGIG (reference sequence). The CDR3 consists of 16 residues. Trimming took 3 bases from V and 2 from J; bases not matched to a gene: 9. CDR3 DNA sequence: TGTGCCTGGAGGAACTCAGGGGGCCCCCCTGGAAACACCATATATTTT. Residues: CAWRNSGGPPGNTIYF.

The chain employs TRBV6-5 and TRBJ1-2; 8 bases fit TRBD1. Trimming cost V 6 bases and J 8 bases; bases outside gene matches: 2. The CDR3 length is 11 residues. Germline V gives CDR1 MNHEY, CDR2 SVGAGI. The chain's CDR3 is CASRQGGGYTF. In DNA, the CDR3 is TGTGCCAGCAGACAGGGGGGCGGCTACACCTTC.

The chain employs TRBV19 and TRBJ1-1; no clear D gene. This CDR3 has 15 residues. Trimming pared 3 bases from V and 1 base from J, leaving 12 bases between. Germline V gives CDR1 LNHDA, CDR2 SQIVND (reference sequence). The chain's CDR3 is CASSIAGYTNTEAFF. The CDR3 region has the DNA TGTGCCAGTAGTATTGCGGGGTACACGAACACTGAAGCTTTCTTT.

V usage is TRBV27 and J usage is TRBJ1-1, with D tentatively TRBD1 (6 bases). This CDR3 comprises 18 residues. Trimming removed 5 bases at V and 0 bases at J, with 22 bases between. Germline CDR1 reads MNHEY; CDR2 reads SMNVEV (reference sequence). CDR3 amino acids: CASSPYMAQGTMNTEAFF. The CDR3, as DNA: TGTGCCAGCAGTCCCTACATGGCTCAGGGGACCATGAACACTGAAGCTTTCTTT.

The chain recombines TRBV28 with TRBJ2-1; 9 bases map to TRBD2. The CDR3 contains 16 residues. V dropped 5 bases and J dropped 9; count of bases not matched to a gene: 14. Germline V gene lookup returns CDR1 MDHEN and CDR2 SYDVKM. CDR3 in DNA: TGTGCCAGCAGTCCCCTCGTAGCGGGAGAGGGTAGTGAGCAGTTCTTC. Residues: CASSPLVAGEGSEQFF.

This clone was recorded a few times. J is TRBJ2-2 and V is TRBV16; D not resolved. CDR1 KGHSY and CDR2 FQNENV come from the germline V gene. This CDR3 has 13 amino acids. V was cut by 0 bases and J by 8 bases, with 7 bases left in between. The CDR3 spells CASSQSAPGELFF. For the CDR3, the DNA is TGTGCCAGCAGCCAATCGGCACCGGGGGAGCTGTTTTTT.

The CDR3 here is CASSQELGKGNTEAFF. DNA for the CDR3: TGCGCCAGCAGCCAAGAGCTCGGGAAGGGGAACACTGAAGCTTTCTTT. The rearrangement joins TRBV4-3 to TRBJ1-1; D is unclear. The germline gives CDR1 LGHNA, CDR2 YSLEER. The CDR3 sequence is 16 residues long. Trimming stripped 0 bases from V and 1 base from J, with 12 bases between.

The chain is built from TRBV19 and TRBJ2-3, with TRBD1 identical over 9 bases. From germline, CDR1 is LNHDA and CDR2 SQIVND (reference sequence). The CDR3 contains 14 residues. V shed 5 bases and J 5 bases; nucleotides not matched to a gene: 5. DNA of the CDR3: TGTGCCAGTAGTCGCGACAGGGGGAAAGATACGCAGTATTTT. This sequence encodes CASSRDRGKDTQYF.

This rearrangement joins TRBV28 to TRBJ2-1; 7 bases map to TRBD2. This CDR3 has 14 residues. Looked up from germline, CDR1 is MDHEN and CDR2 is SYDVKM. The ends lost 6 bases at V and 2 bases at J; junction bases unmatched: 4. CDR3 nucleotides: TGTGCCAGCAGCCCGGGACTAACCTACAATGAGCAGTTCTTC. Protein product: CASSPGLTYNEQFF.

The rearrangement uses TRBV4-3 and TRBJ1-6; D may be TRBD1 (6 bases). This CDR3 comprises 15 residues. Between the trimmed V and J ends, which lost 0 bases and 9 bases, there was a span of 12 bases. Germline loops: CDR1 LGHNA, CDR2 YSLEER. The CDR3 nucleotides read TGCGCCAGCAGCCAAGACAGGGGAGTTTTTTCACCCCTCCACTTT. Translating gives CASSQDRGVFSPLHF.

V and J are TRBV23-1 and TRBJ2-3; D is possibly TRBD2 (5 bases). TRBV23-1 belongs to the ORF category, with a function that is uncertain. V was shortened by 0 bases and J by 1 base, with 14 bases between the two germline ends. This CDR3 is 17 amino acids long. DNA of the CDR3: TGCGCCAGCAGTCAATCAGAGCCTGAGCGGCGCACAGATACGCAGTATTTT. Amino acids: CASSQSEPERRTDTQYF.

This clone came up once. This chain joins TRBV7-9 and TRBJ1-2; a possible D gene is TRBD1 (6 bases). With 4 bases removed from V and 4 bases from J, the gap between germline ends came to 16 bases. CDR3 length: 15 amino acids. CDR1 is SEHNR and CDR2 is FQNEAQ in the germline V gene (reference sequence). CDR3 nucleotide sequence: TGTGCCAGCAGCTCCAGCTTCAGGGGTGGCTATGGCTACACCTTC. Translation gives CASSSSFRGGYGYTF.

This clone came up once. For the CDR3, the DNA is TGTGCCAGCAGGGGACAGAGCTCCACTGAAGCTTTCTTT. This encodes CASRGQSSTEAFF. This chain links TRBV6-5 with TRBJ1-1, with 7 bases that match TRBD1. The CDR3 runs 13 residues. After removal of 6 bases from V and 4 bases from J, the junction contained 5 bases not matched to a gene. Germline loops: CDR1 MNHEY, CDR2 SVGAGI.

The V gene is TRBV13, the J gene TRBJ2-1; 9 bases fit TRBD1. From germline, CDR1 is PRHDT and CDR2 FYEKMQ (reference sequence). This CDR3 spans 16 amino acids. Trimming removed 3 bases from V and 3 bases from J; junction bases left unmatched: 6. CDR3 coding DNA: TGTGCCAGCAGCTTCCGGGACAGGGACTTCTACAATGAGCAGTTCTTC. Translating it yields CASSFRDRDFYNEQFF.

This clone has only a few counts. The V call is TRBV19, the J call TRBJ1-1; 7 nucleotides align to TRBD1. The trim removed 6 bases at V and 5 bases at J, leaving 12 bases unmatched. This CDR3 is 15 amino acids long. In germline, CDR1 is LNHDA, CDR2 SQIVND (reference sequence). The CDR3 bases are TGTGCCAGTAGGCCCCCAACAGGGGCGAATACTGAAGCTTTCTTT. This encodes CASRPPTGANTEAFF.